This entry describes one TCR beta chain. Its antigen is currently unknown. The data stem from a study of CD8 T cells in ankylosing spondylitis. Study-wide results and caveats: Disease-linked clones reportedly showed significant enrichment in matched ankylosing spondylitis synovial fluid. Disease-associated clonotypes exhibited CD8+ identity and were relatively infrequent in peripheral blood.

TCRdb redid the calling of the 5' RACE reads with MiXCR, one entry per CDR3 protein. The table lists roughly 100,000 distinct CDR3 sequences, 24% of them singletons. The clonotype comes from a male donor with ankylosing spondylitis. Sequencing input: synovial fluid, either unsorted or a sorted T cell fraction (not recorded which).

CDR3 in DNA: TGTGCCAGCAGCCACCAAATAGTAACCGGGACTAGCGGTCCAGGGACCCAGTACTTC. This gives the protein CASSHQIVTGTSGPGTQYF. The chain combines TRBV11-2 with TRBJ2-5; 11 nucleotides align to TRBD2. V lost 5 bases to trimming and J lost 7 bases; unmatched junction nucleotides: 21. This CDR3 has 19 residues. Germline V gene sequence: CDR1 SGHAT, CDR2 FQNNGV.